This TCR beta chain was identified in a study of blood T cell repertoires in COVID-19. Study context: The study drew acute and convalescent COVID-19 samples from the United States, Italy and Spain. From T cells, B-cell-depleted T cells, or PBMCs came the material, which was cDNA or gDNA.

The CDR3 contains 18 residues. J was trimmed by 4 bases and V by 4 bases; bases with no gene match: 13. Germline V gene sequence: CDR1 SGHRS, CDR2 YFSETQ. Authors' analysis steps: Nucleated cell number was recorded as an estimate derived from reference gene primer amplification. TCRdb's copy holds only in-frame clones and misses some; the assay was immunoSEQ multiplex PCR. V and J calls and clone size are given by that table; D and trimming were obtained from the DNA. The table has some 150,000 clones, more than 80% seen once; the top ten hold under 5.5%. The rearrangement joins TRBV5-1 to TRBJ2-1; 11 bases fit TRBD1. This receptor was taken from a human donor in a cohort sampled during active COVID-19. The sample comprised peripheral blood. The DNA for the CDR3 is TGCGCCAGCAGCCACGGACAGGGGGCCCTCGGTCTATACAATGAGCAGTTCTTC. The encoded protein is CASSHGQGALGLYNEQFF.